Sequencing of this TCR beta chain was carried out in a study of blood T cell repertoires in COVID-19. Generated by immunoSEQ multiplex PCR, the TCRdb table keeps only in-frame clones and is missing some. The table shows 100,000 to 150,000 clones, with over 75% occurring only once. Looked up from germline, CDR1 is SGHNT and CDR2 is YENEEA. Trimming stripped 2 bases from V and 5 bases from J, with 13 bases between. The length of the CDR3 is 15 residues. The clonotype originates from a man aged 80 or over with active or convalescent COVID-19. Sequencing was carried out using peripheral blood. This chain links TRBV11-3 with TRBJ2-1; D gene ambiguous. CDR3 region: CASSLYGSLDNEQFF. Written as DNA, the CDR3 is TGTGCCAGCAGCTTATACGGTTCACTCGACAATGAGCAGTTCTTC.